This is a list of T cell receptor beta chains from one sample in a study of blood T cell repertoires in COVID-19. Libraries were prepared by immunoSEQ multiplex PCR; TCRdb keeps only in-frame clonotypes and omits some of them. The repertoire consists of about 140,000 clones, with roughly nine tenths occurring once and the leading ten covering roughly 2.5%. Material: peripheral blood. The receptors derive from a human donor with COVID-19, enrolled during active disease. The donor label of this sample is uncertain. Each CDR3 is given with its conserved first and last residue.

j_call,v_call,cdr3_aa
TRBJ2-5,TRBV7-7,CASSLRGETQYF
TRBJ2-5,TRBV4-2,CASSQERVLQGETQYF
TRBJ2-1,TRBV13,CASSPARGGGGNEQFF
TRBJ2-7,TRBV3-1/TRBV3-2,CAVGQGYEQYF
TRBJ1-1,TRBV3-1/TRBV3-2,CASSLKTKMNTEAFF
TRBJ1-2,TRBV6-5,CASSGLHGVYGYTF
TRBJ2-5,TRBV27,CASSALAGQETQYF
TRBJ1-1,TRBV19,CASSTLDRDRAFF
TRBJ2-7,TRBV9,CASSPGLASYEQYF
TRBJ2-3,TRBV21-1,CARGEGGRSTDTQYF
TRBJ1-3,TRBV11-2,CASSLDRGVTGNTIYF
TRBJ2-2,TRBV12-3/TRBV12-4,CASIAEITGELFF
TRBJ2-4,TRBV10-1,CASSESGSGRPTAKNIQYF
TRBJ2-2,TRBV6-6,CASGVAGFNTGELFF
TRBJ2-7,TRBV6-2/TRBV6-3,CASSYSTGGDLNLYEQYF
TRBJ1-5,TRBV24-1,CATSASGKFDSNQPQHF
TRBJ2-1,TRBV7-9,CASSLGGYRSEQFF
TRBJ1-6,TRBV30,CAWSVNTNSPLHF
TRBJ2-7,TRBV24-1,CATSDGRFPYEQYF
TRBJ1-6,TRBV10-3,CAISGQGEAANSPLHF
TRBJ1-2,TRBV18,CASTGSPGQGASGYTF
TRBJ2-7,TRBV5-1,CASSLQGWSNEQYF
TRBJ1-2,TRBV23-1,CASSQGVHGYTF
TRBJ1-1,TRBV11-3,CASSPDSAEAFF
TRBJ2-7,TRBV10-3,CAISERGYEQYF
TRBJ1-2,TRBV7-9,CASSLRQAPRDGYTF
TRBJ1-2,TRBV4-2,CASSQVGDRGDYGYTF
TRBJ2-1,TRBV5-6,CASSRFAASGHYNEQFF
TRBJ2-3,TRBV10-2,CASRTSGPSTDTQYF
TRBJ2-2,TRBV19,CATLEQGIGGELFF
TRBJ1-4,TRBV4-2,CASSQALGGNLGTNEKLFF
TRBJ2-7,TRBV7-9,CASSHPGQGSYEQYF
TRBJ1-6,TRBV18,CASSPGQGGESPLHF
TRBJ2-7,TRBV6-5,CASSYEGRGYEQYF
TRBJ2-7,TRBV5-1,CASSLEGARYEQYF
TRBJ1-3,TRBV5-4,CASSLDPFLTGSGNTIYF
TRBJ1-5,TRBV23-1,CASSQNRQGSGNQPQHF
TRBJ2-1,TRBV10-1,CASSRDRLNEQFF
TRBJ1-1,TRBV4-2,CASSQDGGANTEAFF
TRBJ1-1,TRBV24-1,CASSAGVNTEAFF
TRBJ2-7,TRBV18,CASSKVYRNSYEQYF
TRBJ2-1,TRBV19,CASSYQGTGPPYNEQFF
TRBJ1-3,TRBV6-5,CASRSSGNTIYF
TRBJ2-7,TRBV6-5,CASSYSPTGSPDEQYF
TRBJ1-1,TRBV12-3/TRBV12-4,CASSYDWTEAFF
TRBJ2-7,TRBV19,CASSPTGSSYEQYF
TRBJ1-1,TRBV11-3,CASSPRGVTEAFF
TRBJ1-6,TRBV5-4,CASSNTGSNSPLHF
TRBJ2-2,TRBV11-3,CASSLVGRGRLTGTGELFF
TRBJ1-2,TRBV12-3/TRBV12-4,CASSYSGGYGYTF
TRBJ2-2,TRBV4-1,CASSQEGQGQNTGELFF
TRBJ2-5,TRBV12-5,CASGLVASDNRAQETQYF
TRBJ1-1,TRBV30,CAWSTTGLGAFF
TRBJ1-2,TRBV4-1,CASSQEGAGGLNGYTF
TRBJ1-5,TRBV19,CASSPGIRDYQHF
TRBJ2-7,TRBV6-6,CASKRTGALDEQYF
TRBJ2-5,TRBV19,CASSTGGGWTQYF
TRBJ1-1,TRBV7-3,CASSFDTGGEAFF
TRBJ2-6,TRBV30,CAWRTKTGANVLTF
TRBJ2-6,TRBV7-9,CASSANSNGANVLTF